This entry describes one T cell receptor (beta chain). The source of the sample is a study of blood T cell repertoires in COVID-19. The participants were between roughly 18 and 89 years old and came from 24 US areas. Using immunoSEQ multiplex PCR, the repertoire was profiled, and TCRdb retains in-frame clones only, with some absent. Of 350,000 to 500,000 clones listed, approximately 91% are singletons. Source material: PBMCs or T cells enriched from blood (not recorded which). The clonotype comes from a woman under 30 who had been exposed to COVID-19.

Here the CDR3 DNA reads TGTGCCAGCAGCCGGGACAGGGGCGCAACCTACGAGCAGTACTTC. Protein sequence: CASSRDRGATYEQYF. The V gene is TRBV7-2, the J gene TRBJ2-7, with TRBD1 matching over 10 bases. V trimming: 5 bases; J trimming: 2 bases; junction bases outside the gene matches: 6. Germline V gene data show CDR1 as SGHTA and CDR2 as FQGNSA. There are 15 residues in the CDR3.